These T cell receptor beta chains were read from a single sample in a study of circulating CD8 cells and anti-PD-1 response in melanoma. MiXCR, run by TCRdb on the reads, gives a single entry per CDR3 protein. The sample records approximately 670 distinct CDR3 sequences, roughly a tenth being singletons. The sample in question was CD8+ T cells from PBMCs, obtained at baseline or after one month of anti-PD-1 therapy (not recorded which). These receptors originate from a human donor with melanoma. The CDR3 runs from the conserved cysteine through the conserved F or W. The D gene is left open where the match is weak. Where a row states a size, it is once, few, many or the class of an expanded clone; other rows omit it.

TRBV6-6	medium-sized	TRBJ2-7	.	TGTGCCAGCAGTTACTCGACCGGAGGCCCGAACTTCGTCTACGAGCAGTACTTC	CASSYSTGGPNFVYEQYF
TRBV21-1	medium-sized	TRBJ2-7	.	TGTGCCAGCAGCAAGGGTGAACGACAGCCTCCCTACGAGCAGTACTTC	CASSKGERQPPYEQYF
TRBV19	few	TRBJ1-4	.	TGTGCCAGTAGTACGTCGGCGGATGGAAAACTGTTTTTT	CASSTSADGKLFF
TRBV4-1	medium-sized	TRBJ2-7	.	TGCGCCAGCAGCGGGTCCTACGAGCAGTACTTC	CASSGSYEQYF
TRBV29-1	.	TRBJ1-1	TRBD1	TGCAGGGCCAGGACAGGGGCGAACACTGAAGCTTTCTTT	CRARTGANTEAFF
TRBV20-1	medium-sized	TRBJ2-2	.	TGCAGTGCTAGGCCTTTTGGGAACACCGGGGAGCTGTTTTTT	CSARPFGNTGELFF
TRBV11-3	few	TRBJ2-1	TRBD1	TGTGCCAGCAGCTTTGGGACAGGGGGGAATGAGCAGTTCTTC	CASSFGTGGNEQFF
TRBV5-8	medium-sized	TRBJ2-2	TRBD1	TGTGCCAGCAGCTGGGGGACAGCGAACACCGGGGAGCTGTTTTTT	CASSWGTANTGELFF
TRBV28	few	TRBJ2-7	TRBD1	TGTGCCAGCAGCAAATCAGGCAGGGGGCTCGAGCAGTACTTC	CASSKSGRGLEQYF
TRBV11-2	hyperexpanded	TRBJ2-1	TRBD1	TGTGCCAGCAGGACAGGGGGATACAATGAGCAGTTCTTC	CASRTGGYNEQFF
TRBV27	medium-sized	TRBJ2-7	.	TGTGCCAGCAGTTTATTGCCCCCCGACCCCATCGAGCAGTACTTC	CASSLLPPDPIEQYF
TRBV19	medium-sized	TRBJ1-4	.	TGTGCCAGTAGTATAGTAAAGGGACGGCAGAATGAAAAACTGTTTTTT	CASSIVKGRQNEKLFF
TRBV19	medium-sized	TRBJ2-5	.	TGTGCCAGTAGCCCGCATGGGCCGGCCCAGTACTTC	CASSPHGPAQYF
TRBV7-2	medium-sized	TRBJ2-7	.	TGTGCCAGCAGCTTAGGCGCAGGGGCCTACGAGCAGTACTTC	CASSLGAGAYEQYF
TRBV27	medium-sized	TRBJ2-3	.	TGTGCCAGCAGCCAGAGGGGTGATACGCAGTATTTT	CASSQRGDTQYF
TRBV19	large	TRBJ2-7	TRBD2	TGTGCCAGTAGTACCACTAGCGGGGCTACCTACGAGCAGTACTTC	CASSTTSGATYEQYF
TRBV6-2/TRBV6-3	medium-sized	TRBJ2-3	.	TGTGCCAGCAGTCTCTTAAGGGATACGCAGTATTTT	CASSLLRDTQYF
TRBV6-2/TRBV6-3	few	TRBJ2-3	.	TGTGCCAGCAGTAGCACAGATACGCAGTATTTT	CASSSTDTQYF
TRBV5-6	hyperexpanded	TRBJ1-2	.	TGTGCCAGCAGCTTGGAAGTTGGCAGCGAGACCTATGGCTACACCTTC	CASSLEVGSETYGYTF
TRBV27	.	TRBJ1-4	.	TGTGCCAGCAGTTGGGCCGCCACTATTGAAAAACTGTTTTTT	CASSWAATIEKLFF
TRBV24-1	.	TRBJ2-7	TRBD1	TGTGCCACCAGTGACGGGACAGGATACGAGCAGTACTTC	CATSDGTGYEQYF
TRBV19	medium-sized	TRBJ2-1	.	TGTGCCAGTAGTATAGGTCCTTCTCCGGCCAATGAGCAGTTCTTC	CASSIGPSPANEQFF
TRBV12-5	large	TRBJ1-5	.	TGTGCTAGTGGCTCCGGATGGGGTGGCAATCAGCCCCAGCATTTT	CASGSGWGGNQPQHF
TRBV7-2	medium-sized	TRBJ2-1	.	TGTGCCAGCAGCCCTTATCTCCTGGATGAGCAGTTCTTC	CASSPYLLDEQFF
TRBV25-1	medium-sized	TRBJ1-4	.	TGTGCCAGCAGTGACGTTGGATTTGCCAAACTGTTTTTT	CASSDVGFAKLFF
TRBV29-1	medium-sized	TRBJ2-7	TRBD1	TGCAGCGTTGAGGACAGGGCCGACGAGCAGTACTTC	CSVEDRADEQYF
TRBV19	medium-sized	TRBJ2-7	TRBD1	TGTGCCAGTAGTATAGAGTCGGACAGGATGGACGAGCAGTACTTC	CASSIESDRMDEQYF
TRBV24-1	medium-sized	TRBJ2-2	TRBD1	TGTGCCACCAGTGACGGGGACAGGGGCGGGGAGCTGTTTTTT	CATSDGDRGGELFF
TRBV7-2	medium-sized	TRBJ2-3	.	TGTGCCAGCAGCTTAGAAGATTGGACTGACCCCACAGATACGCAGTATTTT	CASSLEDWTDPTDTQYF
TRBV2	medium-sized	TRBJ1-2	TRBD1	TGTGCCAGCAGTGCGCAGGGGGCTGAACCAAACTATGGCTACACCTTC	CASSAQGAEPNYGYTF
TRBV11-3	.	TRBJ2-7	.	TGTGCCAGCAGCTACGGACTACCGTACGAGCAGTACTTC	CASSYGLPYEQYF
TRBV28	.	TRBJ2-3	TRBD2	TGTGCCAGCAGTTTAACGGGGGGGCCGGATACGCAGTATTTT	CASSLTGGPDTQYF
TRBV29-1	medium-sized	TRBJ2-3	.	TGCAGCGTGGGATCCGGGCTTGGTCGCACAGATACGCAGTATTTT	CSVGSGLGRTDTQYF
TRBV6-2/TRBV6-3	medium-sized	TRBJ1-1	.	TGTGCCAGCAGTTACTCGTTCGGGGGTGAAGCTTTCTTT	CASSYSFGGEAFF
TRBV7-2	medium-sized	TRBJ2-7	TRBD2	TGTGCCAGCAGCGCCAGTGCTAGCGGGTTAGCCTACGAGCAGTACTTC	CASSASASGLAYEQYF
TRBV4-3	medium-sized	TRBJ2-1	.	TGCGCCAGCAGCCAAGATGGGGGGCCCTCCTACAATGAGCAGTTCTTC	CASSQDGGPSYNEQFF
TRBV27	medium-sized	TRBJ2-3	.	TGTGCCAGCAGTGATGACTTCACAGATACGCAGTATTTT	CASSDDFTDTQYF
TRBV12-5	medium-sized	TRBJ2-2	TRBD1	TGTGCTAGTGGTCTCAGGGGGCTTGGCGGGGAGCTGTTTTTT	CASGLRGLGGELFF
TRBV7-2	medium-sized	TRBJ2-7	TRBD2	TGTGCCAGCAGCTCCCTCGAGCGGGGGCGCTACGAGCAGTACTTC	CASSSLERGRYEQYF
TRBV3-1	few	TRBJ1-2	TRBD1	TGTGCCAGCAGCCAAGAAGACAGGGCTGGCTACACCTTC	CASSQEDRAGYTF
TRBV11-3	.	TRBJ2-1	.	TGTGCCAGCACCCCGCGGGGTTTGGGTGAGCAGTTCTTC	CASTPRGLGEQFF
TRBV12-3/TRBV12-4	medium-sized	TRBJ2-7	TRBD1	TGTGCCAGCAGTGGGGACCGGGACAGGCATTCCTACGAGCAGTACTTC	CASSGDRDRHSYEQYF
TRBV29-1	few	TRBJ2-1	TRBD2	TGCAGCGTCGCTTTGGGGCTAGCGGGGGGAAGTGAGCAGTTCTTC	CSVALGLAGGSEQFF
TRBV19	medium-sized	TRBJ2-3	TRBD2	TGTGCCAGTAGTAACCCTGGGACTAGCGGGGGGGCAGATACGCAGTATTTT	CASSNPGTSGGADTQYF
TRBV19	medium-sized	TRBJ2-7	.	TGTGCCAGTAGTATAACGGGCGCGGGCGAGCAGTACTTC	CASSITGAGEQYF
TRBV25-1	medium-sized	TRBJ1-4	.	TGTGCCAGCAGTGAAGGAGGGGGGCGAGAAAAACTGTTTTTT	CASSEGGGREKLFF